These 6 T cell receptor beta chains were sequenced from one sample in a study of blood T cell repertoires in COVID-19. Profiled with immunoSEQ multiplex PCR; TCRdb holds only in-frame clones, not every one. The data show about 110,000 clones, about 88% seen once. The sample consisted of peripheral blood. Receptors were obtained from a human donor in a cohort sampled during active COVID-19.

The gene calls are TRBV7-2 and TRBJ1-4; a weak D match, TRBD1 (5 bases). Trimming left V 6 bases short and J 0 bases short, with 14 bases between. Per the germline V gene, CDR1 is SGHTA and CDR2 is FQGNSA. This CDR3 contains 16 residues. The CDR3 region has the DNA TGTGCCAGCAGTCCCGGGGGTCTTACAACTAATGAAAAACTGTTTTTT. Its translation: CASSPGGLTTNEKLFF.

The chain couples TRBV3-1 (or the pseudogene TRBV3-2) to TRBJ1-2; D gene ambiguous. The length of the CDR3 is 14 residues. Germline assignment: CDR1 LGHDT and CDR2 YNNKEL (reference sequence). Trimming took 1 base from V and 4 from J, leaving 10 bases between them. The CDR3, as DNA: TGTGCCAGCAGCCAAGGATTGACTCGCTATGGCTACACCTTC. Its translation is CASSQGLTRYGYTF.

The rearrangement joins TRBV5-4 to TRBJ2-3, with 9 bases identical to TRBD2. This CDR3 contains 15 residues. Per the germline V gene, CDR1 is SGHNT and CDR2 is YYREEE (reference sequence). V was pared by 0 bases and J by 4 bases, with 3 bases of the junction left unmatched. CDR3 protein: CASSLGGGGADTQYF. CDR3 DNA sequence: TGTGCCAGCAGCTTGGGTGGCGGGGGGGCAGATACGCAGTATTTT.

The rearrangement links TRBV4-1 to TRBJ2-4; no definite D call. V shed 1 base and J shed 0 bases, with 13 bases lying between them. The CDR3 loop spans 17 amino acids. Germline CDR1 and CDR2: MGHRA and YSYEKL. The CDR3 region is CASSQVTAILAKNIQYF. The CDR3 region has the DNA TGCGCCAGCAGCCAAGTCACAGCTATACTAGCCAAAAACATTCAGTACTTC.

The CDR3 DNA follows: TGTGCCAGTAGTATGTCCCCCGTCAGGCTTACAACTAATGAAAAACTGTTTTTT. It yields the protein CASSMSPVRLTTNEKLFF. The J gene is TRBJ1-4, the V gene TRBV19, with D uncertain. Trimming removed 3 bases from V and 0 bases from J, with 17 bases in between. Germline lookup yields CDR1 LNHDA and CDR2 SQIVND (reference sequence). The CDR3 runs to 18 residues.

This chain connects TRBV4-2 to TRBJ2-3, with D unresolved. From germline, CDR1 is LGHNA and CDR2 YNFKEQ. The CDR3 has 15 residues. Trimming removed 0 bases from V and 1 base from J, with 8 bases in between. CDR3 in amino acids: CASSQERMGTDTQYF. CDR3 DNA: TGTGCCAGCAGCCAAGAGCGCATGGGCACAGATACGCAGTATTTT.